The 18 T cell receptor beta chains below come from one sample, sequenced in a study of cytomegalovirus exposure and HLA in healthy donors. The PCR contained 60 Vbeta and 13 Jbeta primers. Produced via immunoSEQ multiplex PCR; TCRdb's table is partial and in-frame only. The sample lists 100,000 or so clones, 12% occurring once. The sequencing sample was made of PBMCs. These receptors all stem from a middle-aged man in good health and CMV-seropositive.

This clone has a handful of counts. CDR3 nucleotide sequence: TGTGCCAGCAGTTACTTGCAGGGGGGAATCGGGGAGCTGTTTTTT. Translating it yields CASSYLQGGIGELFF. This rearrangement joins TRBV6-5 to TRBJ2-2; D perhaps matches TRBD1 (7 bases). Germline-derived CDR1 and CDR2 are MNHEY and SVGAGI. CDR3 length: 15 residues. Trimming stripped 1 base from V and 7 bases from J, with 13 bases between.

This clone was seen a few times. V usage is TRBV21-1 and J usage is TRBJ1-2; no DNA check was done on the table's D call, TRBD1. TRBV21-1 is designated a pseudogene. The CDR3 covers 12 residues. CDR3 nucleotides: TGTGCCAGACAGGGGGCCGGTGGTGGCTACACCTTC. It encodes CARQGAGGGYTF.

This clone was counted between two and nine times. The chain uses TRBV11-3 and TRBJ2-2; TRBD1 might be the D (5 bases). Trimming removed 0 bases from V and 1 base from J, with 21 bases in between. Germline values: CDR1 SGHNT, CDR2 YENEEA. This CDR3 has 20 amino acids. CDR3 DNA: TGTGCCAGCAGCTTAGATGGCTGGGGCAATTCACAAAAGAACACCGGGGAGCTGTTTTTT. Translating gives CASSLDGWGNSQKNTGELFF.

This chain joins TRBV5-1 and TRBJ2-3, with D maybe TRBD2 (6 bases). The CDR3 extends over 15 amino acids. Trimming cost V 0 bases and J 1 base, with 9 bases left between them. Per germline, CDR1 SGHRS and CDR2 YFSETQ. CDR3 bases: TGCGCCAGCAGCTTGGGGGCTAGCGGCACAGATACGCAGTATTTT. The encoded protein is CASSLGASGTDTQYF.

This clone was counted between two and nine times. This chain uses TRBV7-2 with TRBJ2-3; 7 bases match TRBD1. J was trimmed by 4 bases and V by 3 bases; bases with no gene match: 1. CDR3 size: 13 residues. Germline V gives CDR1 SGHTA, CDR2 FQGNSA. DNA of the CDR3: TGTGCCAGCAGCTTGGGGACAGCAGATACGCAGTATTTT. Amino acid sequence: CASSLGTADTQYF.

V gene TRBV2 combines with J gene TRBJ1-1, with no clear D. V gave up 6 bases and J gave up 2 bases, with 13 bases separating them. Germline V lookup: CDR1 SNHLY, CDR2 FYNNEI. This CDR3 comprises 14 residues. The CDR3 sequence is CASSGPRGNTEAFF. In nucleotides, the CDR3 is TGTGCCAGCAGCGGCCCCCGGGGTAACACTGAAGCTTTCTTT.

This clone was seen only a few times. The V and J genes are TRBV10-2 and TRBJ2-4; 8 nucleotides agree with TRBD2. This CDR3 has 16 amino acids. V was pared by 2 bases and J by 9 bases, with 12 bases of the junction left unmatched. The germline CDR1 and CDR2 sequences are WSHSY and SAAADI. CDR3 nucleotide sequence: TGCGCCAGCAGTGAGCAGGGCGGGAGGTCCTTGAGCATTCAGTACTTC. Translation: CASSEQGGRSLSIQYF.

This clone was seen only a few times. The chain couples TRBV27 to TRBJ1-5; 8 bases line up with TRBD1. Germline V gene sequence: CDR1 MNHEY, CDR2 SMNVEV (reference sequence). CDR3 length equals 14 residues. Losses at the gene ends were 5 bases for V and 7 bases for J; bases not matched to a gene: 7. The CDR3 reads CASSPGGPGQPQHF. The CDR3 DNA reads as TGTGCCAGCAGTCCAGGGGGCCCTGGGCAGCCCCAGCATTTT.

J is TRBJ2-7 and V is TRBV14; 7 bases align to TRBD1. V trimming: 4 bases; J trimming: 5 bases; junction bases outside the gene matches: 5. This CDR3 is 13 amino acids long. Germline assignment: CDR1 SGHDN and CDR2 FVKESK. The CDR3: CASSLNRGHEQYF. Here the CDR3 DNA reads TGTGCCAGCAGCCTCAACAGGGGCCACGAGCAGTACTTC.

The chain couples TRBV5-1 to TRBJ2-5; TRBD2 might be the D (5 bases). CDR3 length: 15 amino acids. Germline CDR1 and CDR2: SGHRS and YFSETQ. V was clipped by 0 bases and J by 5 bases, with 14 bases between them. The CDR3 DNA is TGCGCCAGCAGCTTGGTCCCCGGCAGAGGGGAGACCCAGTACTTC. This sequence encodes CASSLVPGRGETQYF.

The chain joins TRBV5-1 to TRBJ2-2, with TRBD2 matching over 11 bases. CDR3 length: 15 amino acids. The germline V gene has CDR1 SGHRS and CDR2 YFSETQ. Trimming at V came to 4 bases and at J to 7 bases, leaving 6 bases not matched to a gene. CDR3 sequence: CASSLAGGSLGELFF. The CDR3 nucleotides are TGCGCCAGCAGCCTAGCGGGAGGAAGCCTCGGGGAGCTGTTTTTT.

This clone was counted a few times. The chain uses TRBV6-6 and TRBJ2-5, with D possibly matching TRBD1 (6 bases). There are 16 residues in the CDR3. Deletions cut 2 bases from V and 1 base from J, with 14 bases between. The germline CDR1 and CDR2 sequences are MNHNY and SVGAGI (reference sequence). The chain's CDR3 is CASSYPATGPQETQYF. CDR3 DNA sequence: TGTGCCAGCAGTTACCCAGCGACAGGTCCCCAAGAGACCCAGTACTTC.

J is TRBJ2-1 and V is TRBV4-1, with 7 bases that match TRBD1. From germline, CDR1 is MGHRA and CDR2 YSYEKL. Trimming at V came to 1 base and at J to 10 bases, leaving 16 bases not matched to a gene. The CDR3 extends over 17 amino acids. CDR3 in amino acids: CASSQAPSRGSGGEQFF. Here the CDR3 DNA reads TGCGCCAGCAGCCAAGCCCCCAGCAGGGGGTCCGGAGGAGAGCAGTTCTTC.

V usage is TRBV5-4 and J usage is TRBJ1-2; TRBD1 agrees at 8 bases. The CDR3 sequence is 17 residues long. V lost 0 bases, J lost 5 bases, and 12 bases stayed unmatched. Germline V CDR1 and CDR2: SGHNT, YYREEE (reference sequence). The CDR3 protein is CASSLVVGQGARYGYTF. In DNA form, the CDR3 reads TGTGCCAGCAGCTTGGTTGTTGGGCAGGGGGCGAGATATGGCTACACCTTC.

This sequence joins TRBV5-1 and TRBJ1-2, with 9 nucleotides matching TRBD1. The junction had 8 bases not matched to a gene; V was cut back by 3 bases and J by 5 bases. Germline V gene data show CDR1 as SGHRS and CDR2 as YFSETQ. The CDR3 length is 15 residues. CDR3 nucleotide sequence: TGCGCCAGCAGCTCAAAACAGGGGGCGGAGTATGGCTACACCTTC. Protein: CASSSKQGAEYGYTF.

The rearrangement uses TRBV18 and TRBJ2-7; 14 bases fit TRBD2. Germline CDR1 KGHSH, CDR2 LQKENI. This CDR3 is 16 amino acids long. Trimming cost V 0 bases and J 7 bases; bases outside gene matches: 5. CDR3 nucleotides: TGTGCCAGCTCACCACCGGGACTAGCGGGAGCCAGGGAGCAGTACTTC. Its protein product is CASSPPGLAGAREQYF.

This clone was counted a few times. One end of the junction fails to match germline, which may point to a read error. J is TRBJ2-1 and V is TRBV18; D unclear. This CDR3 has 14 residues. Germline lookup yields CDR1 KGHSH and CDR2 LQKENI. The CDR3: CASSTPPLPNEQFF. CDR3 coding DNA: TGTGCCAGCTCAACACCCCCACTGCCGAATGAGCAGTTCTTC.

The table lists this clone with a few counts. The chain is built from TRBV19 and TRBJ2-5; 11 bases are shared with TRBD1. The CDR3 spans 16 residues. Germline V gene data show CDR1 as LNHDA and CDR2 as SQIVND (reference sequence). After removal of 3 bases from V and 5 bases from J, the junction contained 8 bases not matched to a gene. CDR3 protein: CASSIIPGQGGETQYF. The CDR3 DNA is TGTGCCAGTAGTATTATTCCGGGACAGGGGGGGGAGACCCAGTACTTC. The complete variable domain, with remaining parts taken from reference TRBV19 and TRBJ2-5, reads DGGITQSPKYLFRKEGQNVTLSCEQNLNHDAMYWYRQDPGQGLRLIYYSQIVNDFQKGDIAEGYSVSREKKESFPLTVTSAQKNPTAFYLCASSIIPGQGGETQYFGPGTRLLVL.